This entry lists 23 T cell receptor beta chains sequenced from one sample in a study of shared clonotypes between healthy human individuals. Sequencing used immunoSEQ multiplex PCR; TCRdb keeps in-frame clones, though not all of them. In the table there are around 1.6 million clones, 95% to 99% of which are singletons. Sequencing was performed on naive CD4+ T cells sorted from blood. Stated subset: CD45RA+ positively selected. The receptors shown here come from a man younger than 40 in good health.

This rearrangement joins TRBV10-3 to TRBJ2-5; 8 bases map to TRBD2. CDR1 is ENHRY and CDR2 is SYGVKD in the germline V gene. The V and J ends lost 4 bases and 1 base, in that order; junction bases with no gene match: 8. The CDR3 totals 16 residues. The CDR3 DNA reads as TGTGCCATCAGTGCGGCAGCGGGAGACTCCCAAGAGACCCAGTACTTC. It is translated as CAISAAAGDSQETQYF.

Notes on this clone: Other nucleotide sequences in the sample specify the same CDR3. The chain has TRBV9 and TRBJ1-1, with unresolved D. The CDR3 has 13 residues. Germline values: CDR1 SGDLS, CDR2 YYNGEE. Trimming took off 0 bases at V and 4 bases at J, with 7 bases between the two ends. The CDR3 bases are TGTGCCAGCAGCGTAGAATTGGTCACTGAAGCTTTCTTT. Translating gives CASSVELVTEAFF. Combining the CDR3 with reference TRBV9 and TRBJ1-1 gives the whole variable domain DSGVTQTPKHLITATGQRVTLRCSPRSGDLSVYWYQQSLDQGLQFLIQYYNGEERAKGNILERFSAQQFPDLHSELNLSSLELGDSALYFCASSVELVTEAFFGQGTRLTVV.

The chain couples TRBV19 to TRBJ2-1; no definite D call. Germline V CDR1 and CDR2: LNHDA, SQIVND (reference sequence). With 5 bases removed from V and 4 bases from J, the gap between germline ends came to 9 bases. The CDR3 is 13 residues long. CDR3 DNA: TGTGCCAGTAGTCCCAATGCTTACAATGAGCAGTTCTTC. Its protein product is CASSPNAYNEQFF.

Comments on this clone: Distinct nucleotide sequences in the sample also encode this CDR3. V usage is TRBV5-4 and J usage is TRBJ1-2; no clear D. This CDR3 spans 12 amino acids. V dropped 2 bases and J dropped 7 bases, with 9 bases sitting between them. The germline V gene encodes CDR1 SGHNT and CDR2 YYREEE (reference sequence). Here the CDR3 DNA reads TGTGCCAGCAGCTTAGCCGTCGGTGGCTACACCTTC. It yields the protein CASSLAVGGYTF.

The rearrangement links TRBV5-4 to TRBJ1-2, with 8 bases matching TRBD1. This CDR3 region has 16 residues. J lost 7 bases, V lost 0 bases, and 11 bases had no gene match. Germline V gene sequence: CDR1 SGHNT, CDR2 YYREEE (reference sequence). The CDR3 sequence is CASSLERPGGESGYTF. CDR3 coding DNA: TGTGCCAGCAGCTTGGAAAGGCCAGGGGGCGAAAGTGGCTACACCTTC.

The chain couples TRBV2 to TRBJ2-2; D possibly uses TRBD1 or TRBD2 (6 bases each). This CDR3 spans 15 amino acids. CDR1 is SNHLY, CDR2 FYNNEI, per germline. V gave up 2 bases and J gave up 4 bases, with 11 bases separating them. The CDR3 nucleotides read TGTGCCAGCAGTGAAATCGGGGGCGGCACCGGGGAGCTGTTTTTT. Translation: CASSEIGGGTGELFF.

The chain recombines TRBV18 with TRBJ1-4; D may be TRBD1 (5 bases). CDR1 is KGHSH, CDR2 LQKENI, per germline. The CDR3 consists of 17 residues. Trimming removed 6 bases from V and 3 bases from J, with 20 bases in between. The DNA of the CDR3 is TGTGCCAGCTCTATGACAGCAGAGTCGCTAGCTAATGAAAAACTGTTTTTT. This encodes CASSMTAESLANEKLFF. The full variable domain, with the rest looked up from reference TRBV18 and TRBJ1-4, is NAGVMQNPRHLVRRRGQEARLRCSPMKGHSHVYWYRQLPEEGLKFMVYLQKENIIDESGMPKERFSAEFPKEGPSILRIQQVVRGDSAAYFCASSMTAESLANEKLFFGSGTQLSVL.

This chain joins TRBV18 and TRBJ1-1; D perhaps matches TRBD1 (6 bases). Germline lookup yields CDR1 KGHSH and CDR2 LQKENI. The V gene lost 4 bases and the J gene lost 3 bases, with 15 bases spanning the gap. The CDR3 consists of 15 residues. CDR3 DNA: TGTGCCAGCTCACAGGGTGTTTGGGGGCACACTGAAGCTTTCTTT. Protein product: CASSQGVWGHTEAFF. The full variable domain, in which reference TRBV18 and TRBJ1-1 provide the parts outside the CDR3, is NAGVMQNPRHLVRRRGQEARLRCSPMKGHSHVYWYRQLPEEGLKFMVYLQKENIIDESGMPKERFSAEFPKEGPSILRIQQVVRGDSAAYFCASSQGVWGHTEAFFGQGTRLTVV.

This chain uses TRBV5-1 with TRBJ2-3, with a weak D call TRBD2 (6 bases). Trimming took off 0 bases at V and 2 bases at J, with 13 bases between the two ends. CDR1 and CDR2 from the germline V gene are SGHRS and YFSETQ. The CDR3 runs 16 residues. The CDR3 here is CASSLARLEVTDTQYF. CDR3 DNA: TGCGCCAGCAGCTTGGCCCGACTAGAGGTCACAGATACGCAGTATTTT.

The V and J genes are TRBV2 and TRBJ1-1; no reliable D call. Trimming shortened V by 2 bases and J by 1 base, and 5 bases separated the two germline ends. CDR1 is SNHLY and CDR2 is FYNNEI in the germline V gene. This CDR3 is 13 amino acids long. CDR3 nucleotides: TGTGCCAGCAGTGAAACTCGGAACACTGAAGCTTTCTTT. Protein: CASSETRNTEAFF.

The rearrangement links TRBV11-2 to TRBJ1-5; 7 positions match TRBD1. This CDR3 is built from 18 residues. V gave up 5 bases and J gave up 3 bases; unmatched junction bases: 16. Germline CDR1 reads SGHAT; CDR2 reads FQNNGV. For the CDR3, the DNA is TGTGCCAGCAGCCCGTATATCGGCAGGGGGGGAATCAATCAGCCCCAGCATTTT. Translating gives CASSPYIGRGGINQPQHF.

CDR3 DNA: TGTGCCACCAGCCCGCGGGTCACGCGGAGCACAGATACGCAGTATTTT. Residues: CATSPRVTRSTDTQYF. The V gene is TRBV15, the J gene TRBJ2-3, with D possibly being TRBD2 (5 bases). Per the germline V gene, CDR1 is LNHNV and CDR2 is YYDKDF (reference sequence). This CDR3 region has 16 residues. Trimming pared 5 bases from V and 0 bases from J, leaving 15 bases between. Full variable domain (rest looked up from reference TRBV15 and TRBJ2-3): DAMVIQNPRYQVTQFGKPVTLSCSQTLNHNVMYWYQQKSSQAPKLLFHYYDKDFNNEADTPDNFQSRRPNTSFCFLDIRSPGLGDTAMYLCATSPRVTRSTDTQYFGPGTRLTVL.

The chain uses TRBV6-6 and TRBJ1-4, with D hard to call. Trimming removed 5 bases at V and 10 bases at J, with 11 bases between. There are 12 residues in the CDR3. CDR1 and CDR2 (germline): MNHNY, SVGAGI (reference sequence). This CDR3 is CASSPGPGKLFF. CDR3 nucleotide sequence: TGTGCCAGCAGTCCCGGACCGGGAAAACTGTTTTTT.

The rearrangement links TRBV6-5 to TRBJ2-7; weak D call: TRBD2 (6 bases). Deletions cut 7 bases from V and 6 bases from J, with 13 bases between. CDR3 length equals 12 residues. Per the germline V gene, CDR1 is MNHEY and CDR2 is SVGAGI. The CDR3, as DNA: TGTGCCAGCAAAAGGACGGGACTCGAGCAGTACTTC. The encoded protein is CASKRTGLEQYF.

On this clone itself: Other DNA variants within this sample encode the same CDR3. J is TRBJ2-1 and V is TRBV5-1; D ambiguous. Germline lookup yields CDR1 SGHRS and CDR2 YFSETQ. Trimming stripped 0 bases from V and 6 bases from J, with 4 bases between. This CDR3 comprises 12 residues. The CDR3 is CASSLDGNEQFF. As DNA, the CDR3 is TGCGCCAGCAGCTTGGACGGCAATGAGCAGTTCTTC.

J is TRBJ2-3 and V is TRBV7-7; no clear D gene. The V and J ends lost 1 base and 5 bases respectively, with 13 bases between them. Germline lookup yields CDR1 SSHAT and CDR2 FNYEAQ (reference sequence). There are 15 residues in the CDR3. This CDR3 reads CASSLGRQWGDTQYF. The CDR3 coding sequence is TGTGCCAGCAGCTTAGGCCGGCAGTGGGGAGATACGCAGTATTTT. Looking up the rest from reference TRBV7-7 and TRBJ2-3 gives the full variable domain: GAGVSQSPRYKVTKRGQDVTLRCDPISSHATLYWYQQALGQGPEFLTYFNYEAQPDKSGLPSDRFSAERPEGSISTLTIQRTEQRDSAMYRCASSLGRQWGDTQYFGPGTRLTVL.

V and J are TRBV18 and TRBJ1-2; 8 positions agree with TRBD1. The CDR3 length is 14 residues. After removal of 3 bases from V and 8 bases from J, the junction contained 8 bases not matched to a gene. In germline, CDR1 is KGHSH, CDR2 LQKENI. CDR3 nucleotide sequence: TGTGCCAGCTCACCCCGACGGACAGGGACAGGCTACACCTTC. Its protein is CASSPRRTGTGYTF.

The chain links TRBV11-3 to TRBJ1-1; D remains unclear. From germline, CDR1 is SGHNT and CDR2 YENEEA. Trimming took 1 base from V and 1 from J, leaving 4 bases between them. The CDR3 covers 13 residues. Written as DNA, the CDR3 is TGTGCCAGCAGCTTAGTAAAGAACACTGAAGCTTTCTTT. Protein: CASSLVKNTEAFF.

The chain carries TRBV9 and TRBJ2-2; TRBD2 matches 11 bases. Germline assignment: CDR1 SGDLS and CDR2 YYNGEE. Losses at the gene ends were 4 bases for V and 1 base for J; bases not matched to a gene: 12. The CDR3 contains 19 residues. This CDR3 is CASSPPRGLAGGNTGELFF. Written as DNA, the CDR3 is TGTGCCAGCAGCCCCCCCCGGGGGCTAGCGGGAGGGAACACCGGGGAGCTGTTTTTT.

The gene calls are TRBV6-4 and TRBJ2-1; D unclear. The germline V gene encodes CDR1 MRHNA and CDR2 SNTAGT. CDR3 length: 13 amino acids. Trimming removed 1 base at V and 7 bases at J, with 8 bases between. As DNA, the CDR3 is TGTGCCAGCAGTGACTTGAGTCGAAATGAGCAGTTCTTC. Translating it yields CASSDLSRNEQFF.

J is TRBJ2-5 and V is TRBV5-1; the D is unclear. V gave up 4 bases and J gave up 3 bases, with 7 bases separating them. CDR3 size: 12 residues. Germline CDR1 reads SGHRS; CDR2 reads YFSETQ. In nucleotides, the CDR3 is TGCGCCAGCAGCGTGGCTAAAGAGACCCAGTACTTC. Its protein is CASSVAKETQYF.

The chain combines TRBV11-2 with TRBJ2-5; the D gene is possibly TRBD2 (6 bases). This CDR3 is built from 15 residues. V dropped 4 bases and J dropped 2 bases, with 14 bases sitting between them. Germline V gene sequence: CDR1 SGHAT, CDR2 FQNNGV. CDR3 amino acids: CASSSGDLHQETQYF. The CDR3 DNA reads TGTGCCAGCAGCTCTGGGGACTTGCATCAAGAGACCCAGTACTTC.

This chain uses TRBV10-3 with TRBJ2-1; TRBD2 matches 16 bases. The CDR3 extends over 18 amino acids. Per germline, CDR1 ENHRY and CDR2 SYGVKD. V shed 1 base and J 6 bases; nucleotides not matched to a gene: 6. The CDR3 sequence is CAISEWGLAGGPGNEQFF. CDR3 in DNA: TGTGCCATCAGTGAGTGGGGACTAGCGGGAGGGCCAGGCAATGAGCAGTTCTTC.